This TCR beta chain emerged from a study of graft-versus-host responses after intestinal transplantation. Across the whole study: For around 3 years after anti-thymocyte globulin induction, all recipients took tacrolimus and steroids.

TCRdb's table, derived via immunoSEQ multiplex PCR, lists solely in-frame clones and lacks some. The sample yields approximately 70,000 clones, about 80% seen once. As regards this clone: Its antigen is currently unknown.

Study-level points and caveats: There were GvH clones found in recipient marrow, and some of them appeared first in ileum or blood.

The clonotype comes from a human donor who was the organ donor for an intestinal transplant. Sample: unstimulated CD4+ T cells sorted from spleen or lymph node cells, taken before transplant.

CDR3 sequence reads: CASSLLSGGRGETQYF. Written as DNA, the CDR3 is TGTGCCAGCAGTCTACTAAGCGGGGGACGGGGAGAGACCCAGTACTTC. V is TRBV2 and J is TRBJ2-5; 8 bases map to TRBD2. The CDR3 sequence is 16 residues long. V was pared by 5 bases and J by 4 bases, with 12 bases of the junction left unmatched. Germline CDR1 reads SNHLY; CDR2 reads FYNNEI.